This T cell receptor (beta chain) was recorded in a study of Ad26.COV2.S vaccination and SARS-CoV-2 variants. Germline CDR1 reads KGHSH; CDR2 reads LQKENI. The germline V and J ends were trimmed by 3 bases and 2 bases, with 9 bases remaining between them. This CDR3 has 14 amino acids. In regard to this clone: Its antigen remains unknown.

Study-wide findings and caveats: Overall T cell responses may have been underestimated by the analyses of TCR breadth and depth. Vaccine and placebo recipients had comparable breadth of non-spike TCRs. Spike-specific TCR breadth ran higher among vaccine recipients than placebo recipients.

The repertoire was sequenced with immunoSEQ multiplex PCR; TCRdb's copy has only in-frame clones and lacks some. The table includes more than 150,000 clones, around 90% detected once. This TCR was recovered from a human donor who had recovered from COVID-19. This specimen consisted of peripheral blood, obtained after recovery from COVID-19. This chain uses TRBV18 with TRBJ2-3; a weak D match, TRBD1 (6 bases). CDR3 sequence (DNA): TGTGCCAGCTCACCCACAGGGAACACAGATACGCAGTATTTT. Protein: CASSPTGNTDTQYF.